This TCR beta chain was sequenced for a study of regulatory T cells in long-lasting Graves disease (dated by TCRdb to the early 2020s). With respect to the entire study: Antithyroid drugs had been taken for less than 3 months by newly diagnosed Graves' disease patients. The study took place in China and was registered as a clinical trial. This study used TCR sequencing and RNA sequencing of peripheral blood to compare persistent Graves' disease patients against newly diagnosed Graves' disease patients. A total of roughly 35 samples were covered by TCR sequencing, comprising approximately 13 persistent and approximately 20 newly diagnosed Graves' disease patients.

This specimen's time point label, per the study, means: newly diagnosed GD, antithyroid drugs for less than 3 months. For both TCR sequencing and RNA sequencing, RNA was extracted from PBMCs using TRIzol. The diagnosis of Graves' disease followed American Thyroid Association guidelines. Recruitment of patients was carried out at an endocrinology department in Xi'an, China. Each patient gave around 9 milliliters of peripheral blood, collected in an EDTA anticoagulant tube. Ficoll Paque Plus density gradient separation was used to isolate PBMCs, and no further T cell sorting was performed. RNA quality was checked with an Agilent 2100 Bioanalyzer and agarose gel, and concentration with a NanoDrop 2000. The CDR3, from cysteine to phenylalanine, totals 14 residues. The entry retains the CDR3 DNA only, 42 bases that are in frame from base 1. After removal of 1 base from V and 7 bases from J, the junction retains 4 bases not matched to a gene. Reading the germline V gene gives CDR1 SGHTA and CDR2 FQGNSA.

Study-wide findings and limitations: Persistent disease showed preferential use of TRBV28, TRBJ1-2 and TRBJ2-5, whereas newly diagnosed disease favored TRBV20-1 and TRBJ2-1. Persistent patients shared more public clonotypes among themselves (roughly 2,700) than newly diagnosed patients did (more than 850). As a limitation, the authors acknowledged that the small sample size may reduce accuracy. Compared with newly diagnosed patients, patients with persistent Graves' disease had lower TCR Shannon entropy and fewer highly expanded clones, which suggests clonal expansion. Peripheral blood alone was examined, since thyroid tissue, which constituted the primary lesion, could not be accessed. Only the TCR beta chain was sequenced and analyzed.

This clonotype showed up just a few times. No antigen is known for it. No base-level quality is on record; no much larger clone is a single base apart. Receptor libraries were prepared by multiplex PCR. Sequencing used an Illumina HiSeq 4000. To build TCR beta libraries, CDR3 regions were amplified by Arm-PCR using iRepertoire HTBI primers. Before sequencing, the PCR products went through gel purification. The authors processed their data as follows. Across samples, approximately 68 TRBV and 13 to 15 TRBJ segments were identified and used for gene usage analysis of CDR3 amino acid clonotypes. COPE and FqMerger were used to merge filtered high-quality paired reads into contigs. BLAST was used to align contigs to IMGT TRBV, TRBD and TRBJ reference genes, with CDR3 defined following IMGT. Any clonotype with a frequency above 0.1% was counted as a highly expanded clone. Repertoire diversity was measured by Shannon entropy, and V-J evenness by the Gini coefficient. A clonotype was considered public if more than one individual shared it. TCRdb applied fastp at Q25 and MiXCR to the public reads, then kept only in-frame beta chains. Records with the same CDR3 protein are collapsed into one entry carrying the most frequent genes and DNA. The V and J calls and clone size are TCRdb's, not the authors'. The sample includes about 500,000 distinct CDR3 sequences, with roughly 16% observed a single time. The ten largest make up about 12% of the sample.

These data were also filed under a second study, of T cells in Graves' hyperthyroidism and ophthalmopathy. That second publication adds: Stable Graves' hyperthyroidism was defined as the absence of progression to ophthalmopathy over 18 months of follow-up. Hyperthyroidism patients were aged 18 to 65 years and newly diagnosed, with disease duration of less than 2 months. Patients with uncontrolled infections, other autoimmune diseases, pregnancy or lactation were excluded. Clinical symptoms, serum thyroxine and TRAb, thyroid ultrasound, and orbital computed tomography formed the basis for the diagnoses. The first round of RT-PCR for the TCR CDR3 was performed with the HTBI primer set and the Qiagen OneStep RT-PCR kit. Blood samples also contained most of the expanded thyroid clonotypes (frequency above 0.001), which suggests that blood repertoires may reflect thyroid immune responses. In cross-validation, a model built on a 13 V-J signature told ophthalmopathy apart from stable hyperthyroidism with approximately 90% sensitivity and around 84% specificity, and in testing the same model reached 80%/75%. During validation, the model predicted progression to ophthalmopathy a median of roughly 7.1 months ahead of onset, with almost 71% sensitivity and more than 72% specificity. A discovery cohort of about 96 patients, 43 with Graves' ophthalmopathy and 57 with stable Graves' hyperthyroidism, was used to find distinguishing TCR V-J signatures. Prospective prediction of ophthalmopathy was tested in an independent validation cohort of some 19 hyperthyroidism patients and 15 to 17 patients who later progressed to ophthalmopathy. For training and testing, the 80 to 100 patients in the discovery cohort were randomly divided in a 7:3 ratio. The study also compared thyroid tissue and blood T-cell repertoires from about six Graves' hyperthyroidism patients. Following sampling, methimazole starting at 30 mg daily was given to hyperthyroidism patients, and high-dose intravenous methylprednisolone was given to ophthalmopathy patients. The libraries were constructed in a second round of multiplex PCR and then size-selected and purified. Paired-end sequencing of the libraries was performed with 100 bp reads on an Illumina HiSeq2000. SOAPnuke was used to process the raw data, throwing out any read that contained adapters or uncalled bases, had a mean Phred below 15, or lacked an exact constant-primer or identifier match. COPE v1.2.5 was used to merge the high-quality paired reads, and each unique nucleotide sequence was defined as a clonotype. MiTCR v1.1 was used to align clonotypes to the IMGT TRBV, TRBD and TRBJ reference segments. The analysis included only V-J combinations with a frequency above 0.0001, which together covered 99% to 99.2% of the repertoires. A TCS score was defined as the ratio of F50 (clonal expansion) to E x V (chaos), with BLOSUM62-based TCRdist applied between CDR3 peptides within each V-J. Welch's t-statistics and random forest reduced around 510 V-J features to fewer than 15, which were used in a naive Bayes classifier (R e1071). No statistical method was used to fix the sample size in advance, and group allocation was not hidden from the investigators. The paper describes TCR Vbeta CDR3 sequencing of 135 peripheral blood samples, made up of fewer than 50 ophthalmopathy patients, more than 70 hyperthyroidism patients and some 17 progressor patients.

Sequencing used peripheral blood mononuclear cells (PBMCs), obtained at new diagnosis, from a patient treated with antithyroid drugs. The sequence links TRBV7-2 to TRBJ2-1; 7 bases in the middle match TRBD2. The sequence was collected from a man aged 40-50 years with Graves disease. Donor details come from another sample of the same person, matched by shared clones. For the CDR3, the sequence is CASSLVSGVNEQFF. In nucleotide form, the sequence is TGTGCCAGCAGCTTAGTCAGCGGGGTTAATGAGCAGTTCTTC.